The 29 T cell receptor beta chains below come from one sample, sequenced in a study of blood T cell repertoires in COVID-19. The table came from immunoSEQ multiplex PCR; TCRdb's copy has only in-frame clones and leaves some out. The sample consists of 130,000 to 150,000 clones, roughly 87% of them appearing once. Sequenced sample: peripheral blood. The origin of the receptors is a human donor in a cohort sampled during active COVID-19.

This sequence joins TRBV18 and TRBJ2-1, with D possibly being TRBD2 (7 bases). The germline CDR1 and CDR2 sequences are KGHSH and LQKENI. Deletions cut 6 bases from V and 5 bases from J, with 14 bases between. There are 14 residues in the CDR3. CDR3 nucleotide sequence: TGTGCCAGCTCCTGGGCGGGGGCCGACAATGAGCAGTTCTTC. It codes for CASSWAGADNEQFF. Using reference TRBV18 and TRBJ2-1 for the parts outside the CDR3, the full variable domain is NAGVMQNPRHLVRRRGQEARLRCSPMKGHSHVYWYRQLPEEGLKFMVYLQKENIIDESGMPKERFSAEFPKEGPSILRIQQVVRGDSAAYFCASSWAGADNEQFFGPGTRLTVL.

The chain couples TRBV29-1 to TRBJ1-2; D is undetermined. V lost 7 bases and J 6 bases, leaving 12 bases between the germline ends. The CDR3 has 11 amino acids. Germline V gives CDR1 SQVTM, CDR2 ANQGSEA. The CDR3 here is CSAYTDHGYTF. The CDR3, as DNA: TGCAGCGCTTACACAGATCATGGCTACACCTTC.

This chain joins TRBV11-1 and TRBJ2-3; TRBD1 might be the D (5 bases). Trimming left V 3 bases short and J 4 bases short, with 14 bases between. This CDR3 has 15 amino acids. Per the germline V gene, CDR1 is SGHAT and CDR2 is FQDESV (reference sequence). As DNA, the CDR3 is TGTGCCAGCAGCTTCGATGGACAACGAGCAGATACGCAGTATTTT. This translates into CASSFDGQRADTQYF.

The chain joins TRBV5-1 to TRBJ1-1; TRBD1 matches 9 bases. The CDR3 loop spans 15 amino acids. Germline V gene lookup returns CDR1 SGHRS and CDR2 YFSETQ. The trim removed 3 bases at V and 4 bases at J, leaving 7 bases unmatched. CDR3 coding DNA: TGCGCCAGCAGCTCAGGACAGGGGTTCGGCACTGAAGCTTTCTTT. Its protein is CASSSGQGFGTEAFF.

The CDR3: CASSLVSGTGHGYTF. The DNA of the CDR3 is TGTGCCAGCAGCTTAGTCTCTGGGACAGGGCATGGCTACACCTTC. The V and J genes are TRBV7-6 and TRBJ1-2, with 9 bases that match TRBD1. The V gene end was trimmed by 1 base and the J gene end by 6 bases; junction bases not matched to a gene: 6. Germline V CDR1 and CDR2: SGHVS, FNYEAQ. This CDR3 has 15 amino acids. The full variable domain, completed using reference TRBV7-6 and TRBJ1-2, is GAGVSQSPRYKVTKRGQDVALRCDPISGHVSLYWYRQALGQGPEFLTYFNYEAQQDKSGLPNDRFSAERPEGSISTLTIQRTEQRDSAMYRCASSLVSGTGHGYTFGSGTRLTVV.

The chain uses TRBV6-6 and TRBJ1-1; D may be TRBD1 (5 bases). The length of the CDR3 is 14 residues. Deletions cut 5 bases from V and 4 bases from J, with 14 bases between. CDR1 MNHNY and CDR2 SVGAGI come from the germline V gene (reference sequence). CDR3 amino acids: CASSVTGLGTEAFF. In DNA, the CDR3 is TGTGCCAGCAGTGTAACAGGTTTAGGCACTGAAGCTTTCTTT.

V usage is TRBV12-3 or TRBV12-4 and J usage is TRBJ2-5, with TRBD1 as a possible D gene (6 bases). Trimming took 6 bases from V and 3 from J, leaving 8 bases between them. There are 12 residues in the CDR3. CDR3 region: CASRSGEETQYF. The CDR3 bases are TGTGCCAGCAGATCAGGGGAAGAGACCCAGTACTTC.

The chain employs TRBV11-2 and TRBJ1-2; 8 bases match TRBD1. Germline V CDR1 and CDR2: SGHAT, FQNNGV. This CDR3 has 15 residues. V lost 5 bases, J lost 3 bases, and 8 bases stayed unmatched. As DNA, the CDR3 is TGTGCCAGCAGCCGTCTCGTGACAGGGGACTATGGCTACACCTTC. Translated, it gives CASSRLVTGDYGYTF.

The rearrangement links TRBV4-1 to TRBJ2-7; 7 nucleotides align to TRBD2. This CDR3 spans 15 amino acids. Germline loops: CDR1 MGHRA, CDR2 YSYEKL. Trimming at V came to 4 bases and at J to 4 bases, leaving 10 bases not matched to a gene. CDR3 bases: TGCGCCAGCAGCCCAAAGGGGAGGGATCAATACGAGCAGTACTTC. Its protein is CASSPKGRDQYEQYF.

This chain joins TRBV7-2 and TRBJ2-2; TRBD2 agrees at 11 bases. Germline V gene data show CDR1 as SGHTA and CDR2 as FQGNSA. The CDR3 contains 17 residues. Trimming cost V 6 bases and J 5 bases; bases outside gene matches: 11. The DNA of the CDR3 is TGTGCCAGCAGTCGGGACCTAGCGGGGGGCGGGACCGGGGAGCTGTTTTTT. This encodes CASSRDLAGGGTGELFF.

The DNA for the CDR3 is TGTGCCAGCAGCTTAAGGGGATCAGGAAATCAGCCCCAGCATTTT. Protein product: CASSLRGSGNQPQHF. This sequence joins TRBV11-2 and TRBJ1-5; a weak D match, TRBD1 (5 bases). Germline CDR1 SGHAT, CDR2 FQNNGV. This CDR3 is 15 amino acids long. The germline V and J ends were trimmed by 2 bases and 4 bases, with 12 bases remaining between them.

The chain combines TRBV18 with TRBJ2-3; 14 bases line up with TRBD2. Per the germline V gene, CDR1 is KGHSH and CDR2 is LQKENI. V was pared by 4 bases and J by 5 bases, with 8 bases of the junction left unmatched. This CDR3 comprises 17 residues. CDR3 DNA sequence: TGTGCCAGCTCACTCAGGACTAGCGGGGGGCGGAGAGATACGCAGTATTTT. Translated, it gives CASSLRTSGGRRDTQYF.

The chain links TRBV20-1 to TRBJ2-3; D is unresolved. The CDR3 length is 14 residues. The V and J ends lost 3 bases and 4 bases respectively, with 14 bases between them. Germline V gene sequence: CDR1 DFQATT, CDR2 SNEGSKA (reference sequence). CDR3 in DNA: TGCAGTGCTAGTCCCCCGGCCGAGGCAGATACGCAGTATTTT. Translated: CSASPPAEADTQYF.

The rearrangement links TRBV7-3 to TRBJ2-3; D remains ambiguous. CDR3 length equals 14 residues. Between the trimmed V and J ends, which lost 0 bases and 2 bases, there was a span of 6 bases. Germline lookup yields CDR1 SGHTA and CDR2 FQGTGA. The CDR3 DNA follows: TGTGCCAGCAGCTTAACCCGAGTCACAGATACGCAGTATTTT. It is translated as CASSLTRVTDTQYF.

The rearrangement uses TRBV6-5 and TRBJ2-7, with 7 bases fitting TRBD2. The CDR3 has 14 amino acids. Per germline, CDR1 MNHEY and CDR2 SVGAGI. J gave up 3 bases and V 2 bases, and 4 bases lay outside the gene matches. CDR3 DNA sequence: TGTGCCAGCAGTTACGGGAGGGTAAGCTACGAGCAGTACTTC. Translating it yields CASSYGRVSYEQYF.

The chain recombines TRBV7-2 with TRBJ1-6; TRBD1 agrees at 7 bases. The CDR3 totals 14 residues. Germline assignment: CDR1 SGHTA and CDR2 FQGNSA. Trimming at V came to 6 bases and at J to 8 bases, leaving 7 bases not matched to a gene. CDR3 bases: TGTGCCAGCAGTTATACAGGGACAGATTCACCCCTCCACTTT. Translation gives CASSYTGTDSPLHF.

V and J are TRBV6-5 and TRBJ2-7; 8 bases map to TRBD1. Germline lookup yields CDR1 MNHEY and CDR2 SVGAGI. J lost 3 bases, V lost 6 bases, and 10 bases had no gene match. The CDR3 runs 15 residues. The CDR3 loop reads CASRRRTGLIYEQYF. In DNA form, the CDR3 reads TGTGCCAGCAGAAGACGGACAGGGTTAATCTACGAGCAGTACTTC.

This rearrangement joins TRBV12-3 or TRBV12-4 to TRBJ1-1; 8 nucleotides agree with TRBD1. The J segment lost 5 bases and the V segment lost 6 bases, leaving 5 bases of the junction unmatched. The CDR3 spans 13 residues. The chain's CDR3 is CASSYTGGTEAFF. CDR3 bases: TGTGCCAGCAGCTATACAGGGGGAACTGAAGCTTTCTTT.

The chain links TRBV5-1 to TRBJ1-3, with TRBD1 matching 11 bases. This CDR3 is 19 amino acids long. J was trimmed by 3 bases and V by 1 base; bases with no gene match: 12. In germline, CDR1 is SGHRS, CDR2 YFSETQ. This CDR3 is CASSLLGTGGSDNGNTIYF. The CDR3 nucleotides are TGCGCCAGCAGCTTGCTCGGGACAGGGGGTAGCGATAATGGAAACACCATATATTTT.

Only a few counts were recorded for this clone. The chain combines TRBV13 with TRBJ2-3; 11 nucleotides agree with TRBD2. Germline assignment: CDR1 PRHDT and CDR2 FYEKMQ (reference sequence). The CDR3 sequence is 17 residues long. V shed 0 bases, J shed 1 base, and the junction held 3 bases outside the gene matches. The CDR3 DNA sequence: TGTGCCAGCAGCTTAGGTAGCGGGGGGGCCGGCACAGATACGCAGTATTTT. It is translated as CASSLGSGGAGTDTQYF.

The chain combines TRBV6-5 with TRBJ2-3, with a weak D call TRBD1 (5 bases). The CDR3 runs 14 residues. Germline CDR1 is MNHEY and CDR2 is SVGAGI. Trimming shortened V by 6 bases and J by 4 bases, and 14 bases separated the two germline ends. The CDR3 reads CASSRSSQADTQYF. The CDR3 DNA follows: TGTGCCAGCAGCCGATCCTCACAGGCAGATACGCAGTATTTT.

The V gene is TRBV5-4, the J gene TRBJ1-2, with D perhaps matching TRBD1 (6 bases). The V end was cut by 0 bases, the J end by 7 bases, with 10 bases between. In germline, CDR1 is SGHNT, CDR2 YYREEE (reference sequence). The CDR3 covers 13 residues. The DNA of the CDR3 is TGTGCCAGCAGCTTGGTATTGACAGGTGGCTACACCTTC. Protein product: CASSLVLTGGYTF.

Notes on this clone: The identical CDR3 is also encoded by other nucleotide sequences in the sample. This chain connects TRBV7-2 to TRBJ1-2; possible D gene TRBD1, 6 bases. CDR1 and CDR2 from the germline V gene are SGHTA and FQGNSA. CDR3 length: 14 amino acids. Trimming pared 2 bases from V and 3 bases from J, leaving 10 bases between. CDR3 sequence: CASSLFRGDYGYTF. CDR3 in DNA: TGTGCCAGCAGCTTATTCAGGGGAGACTATGGCTACACCTTC.

The sample holds many counts of this clone. The chain employs TRBV6-5 and TRBJ1-1; tentative D call: TRBD1 (6 bases). CDR3 size: 13 residues. In germline, CDR1 is MNHEY, CDR2 SVGAGI. V was cut by 6 bases and J by 8 bases, with 16 bases left in between. As DNA, the CDR3 is TGTGCCAGCAGCTTCCACAGGGCCACCGAAGCTTTCTTT. Translating gives CASSFHRATEAFF.

The chain carries TRBV7-9 and TRBJ2-3, with D possibly TRBD2 on 6 matching bases. In germline, CDR1 is SEHNR, CDR2 FQNEAQ (reference sequence). V was shortened by 5 bases and J by 4 bases, with 16 bases between the two germline ends. The CDR3 is 15 amino acids. The CDR3 DNA follows: TGTGCCAGCAGCCCTAAACGGGGGAGTCCAGATACGCAGTATTTT. Its protein is CASSPKRGSPDTQYF.

V and J are TRBV5-4 and TRBJ2-3, with D tentatively TRBD2 (6 bases). The CDR3 consists of 15 residues. From germline, CDR1 is SGHNT and CDR2 YYREEE (reference sequence). V lost 4 bases to trimming and J lost 3 bases, with 15 bases between them. The CDR3 DNA is TGTGCCAGCAGCCCATCGACTAGTAGAACAGATACGCAGTATTTT. Its protein is CASSPSTSRTDTQYF.

The V and J genes are TRBV5-1 and TRBJ1-5, with 12 bases that match TRBD1. CDR3 length: 16 amino acids. V lost 1 base and J lost 6; bases outside the gene matches: 5. The germline gives CDR1 SGHRS, CDR2 YFSETQ. DNA of the CDR3: TGCGCCAGCAGCTTGACCGGGACAGGGGGCTCTCAGCCCCAGCATTTT. This codes for CASSLTGTGGSQPQHF.

V and J are TRBV7-3 and TRBJ2-2; TRBD1 aligns across 7 bases. CDR3 size: 15 residues. Germline values: CDR1 SGHTA, CDR2 FQGTGA. The V and J ends lost 5 bases and 2 bases, in that order; junction bases with no gene match: 5. DNA of the CDR3: TGTGCCAGCAGCCGACAGGGTTTAAACACCGGGGAGCTGTTTTTT. Translating it yields CASSRQGLNTGELFF. Using reference TRBV7-3 and TRBJ2-2 for the parts outside the CDR3, the full variable domain is GAGVSQTPSNKVTEKGKYVELRCDPISGHTALYWYRQSLGQGPEFLIYFQGTGAADDSGLPNDRFFAVRPEGSVSTLKIQRTERGDSAVYLCASSRQGLNTGELFFGEGSRLTVL.

This chain connects TRBV10-3 to TRBJ1-1; the match to TRBD1 covers 9 bases. This CDR3 is built from 15 residues. With V trimmed by 6 bases and J by 1 base, 6 bases remained unmatched. Germline V gives CDR1 ENHRY, CDR2 SYGVKD. CDR3 DNA sequence: TGTGCCATCAGCGACCTACAGGGGGCGAACACTGAAGCTTTCTTT. It encodes CAISDLQGANTEAFF.